The 26 T cell receptor beta chains below all came from one sample that was sequenced in a study of blood T cell repertoires in COVID-19. Assay: immunoSEQ multiplex PCR; the TCRdb copy retains only in-frame clones and omits some. Of 200,000 or so clones in the sample, under 90% were seen once. Specimen: PBMCs or T cells enriched from blood (not recorded which). The receptor source for this set is a man aged 55 to 70 who had recovered from COVID-19.

This clone was observed a handful of times. The rearrangement uses TRBV12-5 and TRBJ1-3; D is unresolved. This CDR3 is built from 14 residues. V gave up 4 bases and J gave up 0 bases, with 7 bases separating them. CDR1 and CDR2 (germline): LGHNT, FRNRAP. The CDR3 DNA follows: TGTGCTAGTGGTTCTGGTAGCTCTGGAAACACCATATATTTT. It codes for CASGSGSSGNTIYF.

The genes are TRBV11-2 and TRBJ1-3; tentatively, D is TRBD1 (5 bases). Looked up from germline, CDR1 is SGHAT and CDR2 is FQNNGV. The V gene lost 5 bases and the J gene lost 2 bases, with 10 bases spanning the gap. The CDR3 length is 14 residues. The CDR3 here is CASSPGGAGNTIYF. The CDR3 bases are TGTGCCAGCAGCCCGGGGGGGGCTGGAAACACCATATATTTT.

The chain joins TRBV5-1 to TRBJ2-3; TRBD2 aligns across 10 bases. Germline V lookup: CDR1 SGHRS, CDR2 YFSETQ. CDR3 length equals 18 residues. V lost 0 bases, J lost 3 bases, and 10 bases stayed unmatched. The CDR3 region is CASSLESGGAWSTDTQYF. The CDR3 coding sequence is TGCGCCAGCAGCTTGGAAAGCGGGGGGGCTTGGAGTACAGATACGCAGTATTTT.

V usage is TRBV7-8 and J usage is TRBJ2-3, with D possibly matching TRBD2 (6 bases). CDR3 size: 14 residues. Per the germline V gene, CDR1 is SGHVS and CDR2 is FQNEAQ. V dropped 5 bases and J dropped 1 base, with 10 bases sitting between them. In nucleotides, the CDR3 is TGTGCCAGCAGCCGAGGCGGGGGCACAGATACGCAGTATTTT. It yields the protein CASSRGGGTDTQYF.

This chain joins TRBV28 and TRBJ1-2, with 9 bases lining up with TRBD1. V lost 4 bases, J lost 3 bases, and 9 bases stayed unmatched. This CDR3 is 16 amino acids long. Looked up from germline, CDR1 is MDHEN and CDR2 is SYDVKM. This CDR3 reads CASSSIRDRVYYGYTF. DNA for the CDR3: TGTGCCAGCAGTTCAATACGGGACAGGGTGTACTATGGCTACACCTTC.

V and J are TRBV30 and TRBJ1-2; 7 positions agree with TRBD1. J lost 0 bases, V lost 3 bases, and 4 bases had no gene match. Germline assignment: CDR1 GTSNPN and CDR2 SVGIG (reference sequence). The CDR3 has 14 residues. CDR3 coding DNA: TGTGCCTGGAGCGGACAGGAGACTAACTATGGCTACACCTTC. It codes for CAWSGQETNYGYTF.

This chain links TRBV19 with TRBJ1-2, with D maybe TRBD1 (6 bases). The germline CDR1 and CDR2 sequences are LNHDA and SQIVND (reference sequence). V dropped 3 bases and J dropped 2 bases, with 16 bases sitting between them. The CDR3 totals 16 residues. CDR3 nucleotides: TGTGCCAGTAGTATTGGTTCGGGAACAGGGAACTATGGCTACACCTTC. It translates to CASSIGSGTGNYGYTF.

The chain has TRBV23-1 and TRBJ2-2, with a tentative D call TRBD2 (6 bases). TRBV23-1 carries the ORF label, with uncertain function. The CDR3 length is 16 residues. Trimming removed 3 bases at V and 8 bases at J, with 19 bases between. CDR3 protein: CASSHSGGEPRGELFF. CDR3 in DNA: TGCGCCAGCAGTCACTCCGGAGGGGAACCAAGAGGGGAGCTGTTTTTT.

Regarding this clone: The sample contains more than one DNA sequence encoding this CDR3. This chain links TRBV5-1 with TRBJ2-3; the D gene is possibly TRBD1 (5 bases). Germline values: CDR1 SGHRS, CDR2 YFSETQ. There are 15 residues in the CDR3. V shed 0 bases and J shed 2 bases, with 10 bases lying between them. The CDR3 DNA reads TGCGCCAGCAGCTTGGTGCAGGGCCACACAGATACGCAGTATTTT. Its protein is CASSLVQGHTDTQYF.

The V call is TRBV7-2, the J call TRBJ2-7, with 9 bases aligning to TRBD2. V shed 5 bases, J shed 7 bases, and the junction held 9 bases outside the gene matches. Germline V gene data show CDR1 as SGHTA and CDR2 as FQGNSA. CDR3 length: 14 residues. Here the CDR3 reads CASSPQWTSEEQYF. In nucleotides, the CDR3 is TGTGCCAGCAGCCCACAGTGGACTAGCGAGGAGCAGTACTTC.

The chain combines TRBV11-3 with TRBJ1-3; 8 nucleotides agree with TRBD1. Looked up from germline, CDR1 is SGHNT and CDR2 is YENEEA. Trimming cost V 5 bases and J 3 bases; bases outside gene matches: 6. The CDR3 extends over 15 amino acids. In DNA, the CDR3 is TGTGCCAGCAGCCCGGGACAGGACGGTGGAAACACCATATATTTT. This gives the protein CASSPGQDGGNTIYF.

This chain connects TRBV18 to TRBJ1-4; the D is unclear. The CDR3 contains 16 residues. V shed 6 bases and J shed 8 bases, with 22 bases lying between them. From germline, CDR1 is KGHSH and CDR2 LQKENI. The CDR3 nucleotides read TGTGCCAGCTCTCCCCTCACCCGGGAAACTGCGGAAAAACTGTTTTTT. As protein: CASSPLTRETAEKLFF.

This CDR3 reads CASSLDADPYNSPLHF. DNA of the CDR3: TGTGCCAGCAGTTTAGACGCGGATCCTTATAATTCACCCCTCCACTTT. V usage is TRBV6-5 and J usage is TRBJ1-6; D ambiguous. CDR1 and CDR2 from the germline V gene are MNHEY and SVGAGI. V gave up 4 bases and J gave up 4 bases, with 14 bases separating them. This CDR3 is 16 amino acids long.

This clone has a count of ten or more. This chain connects TRBV3-1 (or the pseudogene TRBV3-2) to TRBJ1-1; no clear D gene. The length of the CDR3 is 12 residues. V was trimmed by 3 bases and J by 4 bases, leaving 6 bases between them. The germline V gene has CDR1 LGHDT and CDR2 YNNKEL (reference sequence). The CDR3 region is CASSQGSTEAFF. DNA for the CDR3: TGTGCCAGCAGCCAGGGGAGCACTGAAGCTTTCTTT.

The rearrangement joins TRBV2 to TRBJ2-7, with D perhaps matching TRBD1 (5 bases). V lost 4 bases and J 5 bases, leaving 15 bases between the germline ends. The CDR3 length is 14 residues. Germline V lookup: CDR1 SNHLY, CDR2 FYNNEI. The CDR3 DNA reads as TGTGCCAGCAGTGGACCTCCCAAACAGGACGAGCAGTACTTC. It specifies CASSGPPKQDEQYF. The full variable domain, rest sourced from reference TRBV2 and TRBJ2-7, is EPEVTQTPSHQVTQMGQEVILRCVPISNHLYFYWYRQILGQKVEFLVSFYNNEISEKSEIFDDQFSVERPDGSNFTLKIRSTKLEDSAMYFCASSGPPKQDEQYFGPGTRLTVT.

V gene TRBV7-2 combines with J gene TRBJ2-1; tentative D call: TRBD2 (6 bases). Germline V gene data show CDR1 as SGHTA and CDR2 as FQGNSA. The CDR3 runs to 15 residues. V lost 4 bases, J lost 9 bases, and 19 bases lay in between. The CDR3 region is CASSSMGGGVGEQFF. The CDR3 nucleotides read TGTGCCAGCAGCTCCATGGGTGGAGGGGTGGGTGAGCAGTTCTTC.

The rearrangement uses TRBV7-9 and TRBJ1-2; D perhaps matches TRBD1 (5 bases). V was cut by 1 base and J by 8 bases, with 14 bases left in between. From germline, CDR1 is SEHNR and CDR2 FQNEAQ (reference sequence). CDR3 length: 14 amino acids. CDR3 sequence reads: CASSLDGGDRGYTF. The CDR3 DNA reads as TGTGCCAGCAGCTTAGATGGAGGGGATCGAGGCTACACCTTC.

The chain joins TRBV9 to TRBJ2-5; tentative D call: TRBD2 (6 bases). V lost 0 bases and J lost 5, with 14 bases in between. CDR1 is SGDLS and CDR2 is YYNGEE in the germline V gene. The CDR3 totals 15 residues. This CDR3 is CASSVEGLARETQYF. The DNA for the CDR3 is TGTGCCAGCAGCGTAGAGGGACTGGCAAGGGAGACCCAGTACTTC.

The V and J genes are TRBV4-2 and TRBJ2-1, with 9 nucleotides matching TRBD2. Germline CDR1 is LGHNA and CDR2 is YNFKEQ. The CDR3 covers 16 residues. V lost 3 bases and J lost 9; bases outside the gene matches: 12. CDR3 nucleotide sequence: TGTGCCAGCAGCCAGGGGTGGCCTAGCGGGGACCGTGAGCAGTTCTTC. Translation: CASSQGWPSGDREQFF.

V usage is TRBV6-5 and J usage is TRBJ1-6, with 7 bases that match TRBD1. This CDR3 spans 15 amino acids. CDR1 and CDR2 (germline): MNHEY, SVGAGI. With V trimmed by 0 bases and J by 9 bases, 5 bases remained unmatched. CDR3 in amino acids: CASSYSRDSISPLHF. The CDR3 coding sequence is TGTGCCAGCAGTTACTCGAGGGACAGTATTTCACCCCTCCACTTT.

V gene TRBV6-5 combines with J gene TRBJ2-5; the match to TRBD1 covers 8 bases. The CDR3 has 16 residues. The junction had 10 bases not matched to a gene; V was cut back by 2 bases and J by 5 bases. Germline-derived CDR1 and CDR2 are MNHEY and SVGAGI. CDR3 protein: CASSYTGGGRSETQYF. The CDR3 nucleotides read TGTGCCAGCAGTTACACAGGGGGTGGGAGGTCGGAGACCCAGTACTTC.

The gene calls are TRBV2 and TRBJ2-7, with D possibly matching TRBD1 (8 bases). The V and J ends lost 6 bases and 2 bases respectively, with 17 bases between them. CDR1 is SNHLY and CDR2 is FYNNEI in the germline V gene. CDR3 length equals 15 residues. The CDR3 loop is CASRGGTGATYEQYF. DNA of the CDR3: TGTGCCAGCAGGGGGGGGACAGGAGCCACCTACGAGCAGTACTTC. The full variable domain, in which reference TRBV2 and TRBJ2-7 provide the parts outside the CDR3, is EPEVTQTPSHQVTQMGQEVILRCVPISNHLYFYWYRQILGQKVEFLVSFYNNEISEKSEIFDDQFSVERPDGSNFTLKIRSTKLEDSAMYFCASRGGTGATYEQYFGPGTRLTVT.

In regard to this clone: Other DNA sequences in the same sample also yield this CDR3. The rearrangement links TRBV5-1 to TRBJ2-2; D is perhaps TRBD2 (5 bases). Between the trimmed V and J ends, which lost 0 bases and 2 bases, there was a span of 8 bases. The CDR3 extends over 15 amino acids. Germline-derived CDR1 and CDR2 are SGHRS and YFSETQ. In DNA, the CDR3 is TGCGCCAGCAGCTTGGGGACTGGCAACACCGGGGAGCTGTTTTTT. It yields the protein CASSLGTGNTGELFF.

The chain recombines TRBV5-6 with TRBJ1-5, with 7 bases identical to TRBD1. V shed 1 base, J shed 4 bases, and the junction held 2 bases outside the gene matches. Germline V gene sequence: CDR1 SGHDT, CDR2 YYEEEE. CDR3 length: 14 amino acids. CDR3 nucleotide sequence: TGTGCCAGCAGCTTGCTGACAGGGAATCAGCCCCAGCATTTT. This encodes CASSLLTGNQPQHF.

The table lists this clone with a few counts. The identical CDR3 is also encoded by other nucleotide sequences in the sample. This chain connects TRBV6-5 to TRBJ2-7, with D unresolved. V was trimmed by 2 bases and J by 3 bases, leaving 2 bases between them. CDR1 MNHEY and CDR2 SVGAGI come from the germline V gene. The CDR3 is 11 residues long. This chain's CDR3 is CASSYRYEQYF. CDR3 in DNA: TGTGCCAGCAGTTACCGCTACGAGCAGTACTTC.

The rearrangement links TRBV5-1 to TRBJ1-1; 8 nucleotides line up with TRBD1. Trimming cost V 3 bases and J 3 bases; bases outside gene matches: 4. CDR1 and CDR2 from the germline V gene are SGHRS and YFSETQ. This CDR3 spans 14 amino acids. Written as DNA, the CDR3 is TGCGCCAGCAGCTCTGGACAGGGTCACACTGAAGCTTTCTTT. As protein: CASSSGQGHTEAFF.